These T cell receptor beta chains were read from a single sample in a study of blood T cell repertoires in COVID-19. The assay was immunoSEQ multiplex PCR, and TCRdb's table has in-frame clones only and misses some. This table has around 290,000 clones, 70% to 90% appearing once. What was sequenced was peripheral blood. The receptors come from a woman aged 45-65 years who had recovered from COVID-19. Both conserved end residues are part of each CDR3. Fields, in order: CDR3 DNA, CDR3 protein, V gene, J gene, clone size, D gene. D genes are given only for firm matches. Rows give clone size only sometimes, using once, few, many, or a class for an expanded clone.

CDR3nt: TGCGCCAGCAGCTTTTCCGGGTTTCCGAATGAGCAGTTCTTC; CDR3aa: CASSFSGFPNEQFF; v_gene: TRBV5-1; j_gene: TRBJ2-1; abundance: once; d_gene: .
CDR3nt: TGCGCCAGCAGCTCGTCCCTTGCGTCTAACACTGAAGCTTTCTTT; CDR3aa: CASSSSLASNTEAFF; v_gene: TRBV5-1; j_gene: TRBJ1-1; abundance: .; d_gene: .
CDR3nt: TGTGCCAGCAGTGAAATCGGGGAGCAGTTCTTC; CDR3aa: CASSEIGEQFF; v_gene: TRBV25-1; j_gene: TRBJ2-1; abundance: .; d_gene: .
CDR3nt: TGCGCCAGCAGCCAAAGGGACAGTGAAACTGAAGCTTTCTTT; CDR3aa: CASSQRDSETEAFF; v_gene: TRBV4-1; j_gene: TRBJ1-1; abundance: .; d_gene: TRBD1
CDR3nt: TGTGCCAGCAGCTTAGGGCCTTTTAGCGGCGCAGATACGCAGTATTTT; CDR3aa: CASSLGPFSGADTQYF; v_gene: TRBV7-2; j_gene: TRBJ2-3; abundance: .; d_gene: .
CDR3nt: TGTGCGCGAAGGGGGAAAAGGACGAACACTGAAGCTTTCTTT; CDR3aa: CARRGKRTNTEAFF; v_gene: TRBV19; j_gene: TRBJ1-1; abundance: .; d_gene: .
CDR3nt: TGTGCCAGCAGTAAGCGCAGCAATCAGCCCCAGCATTTT; CDR3aa: CASSKRSNQPQHF; v_gene: TRBV6-5; j_gene: TRBJ1-5; abundance: .; d_gene: .
CDR3nt: TGTGCCAGCAGGACCTCTACCAGGGGGAGCGGCTACACCTTC; CDR3aa: CASRTSTRGSGYTF; v_gene: TRBV6-5; j_gene: TRBJ1-2; abundance: .; d_gene: TRBD1
CDR3nt: TGTGCCAGCAGTTTATCTAGGGGTTCGGAATCACCCCTCCACTTT; CDR3aa: CASSLSRGSESPLHF; v_gene: TRBV27; j_gene: TRBJ1-6; abundance: .; d_gene: .
CDR3nt: TGCAGTGCTAGTCCCCAGCGATATCAGCCCCAGCATTTT; CDR3aa: CSASPQRYQPQHF; v_gene: TRBV20-1; j_gene: TRBJ1-5; abundance: .; d_gene: .
CDR3nt: TGTGCCAGCAGTTTAACAGAGAACACTGAAGCTTTCTTT; CDR3aa: CASSLTENTEAFF; v_gene: TRBV28; j_gene: TRBJ1-1; abundance: .; d_gene: .
CDR3nt: TGTGCCAGCAGCCAAGATCTGGCGGAGGGCTACGAGCAGTACTTC; CDR3aa: CASSQDLAEGYEQYF; v_gene: TRBV3-1/TRBV3-2; j_gene: TRBJ2-7; abundance: .; d_gene: .
CDR3nt: TGTGCCAGCAAGGGGCCGGAACACTACACCTTC; CDR3aa: CASKGPEHYTF; v_gene: TRBV28; j_gene: TRBJ1-2; abundance: once; d_gene: .
CDR3nt: TGTGCCAGCAGCGAAAGGGACAGGGGTTCCTATAATTCACCCCTCCACTTT; CDR3aa: CASSERDRGSYNSPLHF; v_gene: TRBV28; j_gene: TRBJ1-6; abundance: .; d_gene: TRBD1
CDR3nt: TGTGCCAGCAGCTTGTATTTCCCCGGGGAGCTGTTTTTT; CDR3aa: CASSLYFPGELFF; v_gene: TRBV5-6; j_gene: TRBJ2-2; abundance: .; d_gene: .
CDR3nt: TGTGCCACATACGGCGGGGACCATAATTCACCCCTCCACTTT; CDR3aa: CATYGGDHNSPLHF; v_gene: TRBV24-1; j_gene: TRBJ1-6; abundance: .; d_gene: .
CDR3nt: TGTGCCAGCAGCTTAGTAGGGGCGAGCTCCTACAATGAGCAGTTCTTC; CDR3aa: CASSLVGASSYNEQFF; v_gene: TRBV7-9; j_gene: TRBJ2-1; abundance: few; d_gene: .
CDR3nt: TGTGCCAGCAGCCAGGGACTAGCGGGAGGTCCCCATGGGACCCAGTACTTC; CDR3aa: CASSQGLAGGPHGTQYF; v_gene: TRBV9; j_gene: TRBJ2-5; abundance: .; d_gene: TRBD2
CDR3nt: TGTGCCAGCAGCCCGCAAACGGGACAGGGGTGGGGTACAGATACGCAGTATTTT; CDR3aa: CASSPQTGQGWGTDTQYF; v_gene: TRBV7-2; j_gene: TRBJ2-3; abundance: .; d_gene: TRBD1
CDR3nt: TGCGCCAGCAGCCCACTAAGGGGGGAAAAACTGTTTTTT; CDR3aa: CASSPLRGEKLFF; v_gene: TRBV4-3; j_gene: TRBJ1-4; abundance: .; d_gene: .
CDR3nt: TGTGCCAGCAGCTCTAGGTTAAGCTCCTACGAGCAGTACTTC; CDR3aa: CASSSRLSSYEQYF; v_gene: TRBV5-5; j_gene: TRBJ2-7; abundance: .; d_gene: .
CDR3nt: TGTGCCAGCAGCCGCGGACAGACGAACAATCAGCCCCAGCATTTT; CDR3aa: CASSRGQTNNQPQHF; v_gene: TRBV6-2/TRBV6-3; j_gene: TRBJ1-5; abundance: .; d_gene: .
CDR3nt: TGTGCCTGGAGCAAAGACAGGGGCGGACAGCCCCAGCATTTT; CDR3aa: CAWSKDRGGQPQHF; v_gene: TRBV30; j_gene: TRBJ1-5; abundance: .; d_gene: TRBD1
CDR3nt: TGTGCCAGCAGCCCGGGACACTCGAACACTGAAGCTTTCTTT; CDR3aa: CASSPGHSNTEAFF; v_gene: TRBV9; j_gene: TRBJ1-1; abundance: .; d_gene: .
CDR3nt: TGTGCCAGTAGTATAGCCAACAGGGGGGCCAAAAACATTCAGTACTTC; CDR3aa: CASSIANRGAKNIQYF; v_gene: TRBV19; j_gene: TRBJ2-4; abundance: .; d_gene: TRBD1
CDR3nt: TGTGCCAGCAGTTTTGCCGGACAGGGGGCTGATGGCTACACCTTC; CDR3aa: CASSFAGQGADGYTF; v_gene: TRBV28; j_gene: TRBJ1-2; abundance: .; d_gene: TRBD1
CDR3nt: TGTGCCAGCAGCCGTGGGCCGGGGACTAGCGGGAGGGCTGATGAGCAGTTCTTC; CDR3aa: CASSRGPGTSGRADEQFF; v_gene: TRBV3-1/TRBV3-2; j_gene: TRBJ2-1; abundance: .; d_gene: TRBD2
CDR3nt: TGTGCCAGCAGCACCAGGGGGTTAGCGGGAGGGTACGGGGCAGATACGCAGTATTTT; CDR3aa: CASSTRGLAGGYGADTQYF; v_gene: TRBV7-2; j_gene: TRBJ2-3; abundance: .; d_gene: TRBD2
CDR3nt: TGTGCCAGCAGCTTCGGCGGGAGGAACACCGGGGAGCTGTTTTTT; CDR3aa: CASSFGGRNTGELFF; v_gene: TRBV7-3; j_gene: TRBJ2-2; abundance: few; d_gene: TRBD2
CDR3nt: TGTGCCAGCAGCCGCGGTCGGGGCGGCGGGAATCCTGAGCAGTTCTTC; CDR3aa: CASSRGRGGGNPEQFF; v_gene: TRBV5-5; j_gene: TRBJ2-1; abundance: .; d_gene: .
CDR3nt: TGTGCCAGCAGCCCGTTAGGGACAGGGGCGCGTAATCAGCCCCAGCATTTT; CDR3aa: CASSPLGTGARNQPQHF; v_gene: TRBV7-8; j_gene: TRBJ1-5; abundance: .; d_gene: TRBD1
CDR3nt: TGCGCCAGCAGCTTGAATTTCGGGGGAGGGGGAGAGACCCAGTACTTC; CDR3aa: CASSLNFGGGGETQYF; v_gene: TRBV5-1; j_gene: TRBJ2-5; abundance: .; d_gene: .
CDR3nt: TGTGCCAGTAGTATTCAGGGGCAACGACGGTCACCCCTCCACTTT; CDR3aa: CASSIQGQRRSPLHF; v_gene: TRBV19; j_gene: TRBJ1-6; abundance: .; d_gene: .
CDR3nt: TGTGCCAGTAGTATAATAGTTGGCTCAGGGCTTACAGATACGCAGTATTTT; CDR3aa: CASSIIVGSGLTDTQYF; v_gene: TRBV19; j_gene: TRBJ2-3; abundance: few; d_gene: .
CDR3nt: TGTGCCAGCAGCCAAGAAGCGGAAAGATCATCCAATCAGCCCCAGCATTTT; CDR3aa: CASSQEAERSSNQPQHF; v_gene: TRBV4-2; j_gene: TRBJ1-5; abundance: once; d_gene: .
CDR3nt: TGTGCCTGGGCTACGGGCCGGAGGGTGAGCGAGCAGTACTTC; CDR3aa: CAWATGRRVSEQYF; v_gene: TRBV30; j_gene: TRBJ2-7; abundance: .; d_gene: .
CDR3nt: TGTGCCAGCAGCCCCAACCGACTAGTCCGCCCAGATACGCAGTATTTT; CDR3aa: CASSPNRLVRPDTQYF; v_gene: TRBV7-2; j_gene: TRBJ2-3; abundance: .; d_gene: .
CDR3nt: TGTGCCATCTCCCCGGGGGGCAACAATATCCAAGAGACCCAGTACTTC; CDR3aa: CAISPGGNNIQETQYF; v_gene: TRBV10-3; j_gene: TRBJ2-5; abundance: .; d_gene: .
CDR3nt: TGTGCCAGTAGCGTCTCCCGGTATCCCACAGATACGCAGTATTTT; CDR3aa: CASSVSRYPTDTQYF; v_gene: TRBV19; j_gene: TRBJ2-3; abundance: .; d_gene: .
CDR3nt: TGTGCCATCAGCTCGACAGGGGATAGCAATCAGCCCCAGCATTTT; CDR3aa: CAISSTGDSNQPQHF; v_gene: TRBV10-3; j_gene: TRBJ1-5; abundance: few; d_gene: TRBD1
CDR3nt: TGTGCCAGCAGCCCAAGCCCCTCCACCGGGACAGGGACAGCTTATGGCTACACCTTC; CDR3aa: CASSPSPSTGTGTAYGYTF; v_gene: TRBV9; j_gene: TRBJ1-2; abundance: .; d_gene: TRBD1
CDR3nt: TGTGCCACCAGCACGACAGGGAGGGAGACCCAGTACTTC; CDR3aa: CATSTTGRETQYF; v_gene: TRBV15; j_gene: TRBJ2-5; abundance: .; d_gene: .
CDR3nt: TGTGCCAGCAGCCTGAACAGGGTAGCAAACTATGGCTACACCTTC; CDR3aa: CASSLNRVANYGYTF; v_gene: TRBV6-5; j_gene: TRBJ1-2; abundance: .; d_gene: .
CDR3nt: TGTGCCAGCTCACCAACTAGCGGCTACGAGCAGTACTTC; CDR3aa: CASSPTSGYEQYF; v_gene: TRBV18; j_gene: TRBJ2-7; abundance: few; d_gene: TRBD2
CDR3nt: TGCGCCAGCAGGGAGGGACTAGCGGAAAGCACAGATACGCAGTATTTT; CDR3aa: CASREGLAESTDTQYF; v_gene: TRBV5-1; j_gene: TRBJ2-3; abundance: .; d_gene: TRBD2
CDR3nt: TGTGCCAGTAGCGCAGGGTTTGATGAAGCTTTCTTT; CDR3aa: CASSAGFDEAFF; v_gene: TRBV19; j_gene: TRBJ1-1; abundance: .; d_gene: .
CDR3nt: TGTGCCAGCAGTTTGCACAGGGGGAGCAATCAGCCCCAGCATTTT; CDR3aa: CASSLHRGSNQPQHF; v_gene: TRBV6-2/TRBV6-3; j_gene: TRBJ1-5; abundance: .; d_gene: TRBD1
CDR3nt: TGTGCCAGCAGCTTGGGGACTCCGAACGGTTCACCCCTCCACTTT; CDR3aa: CASSLGTPNGSPLHF; v_gene: TRBV5-4; j_gene: TRBJ1-6; abundance: .; d_gene: .
CDR3nt: TGTGCCAGCAGCCCTTGGGCGATTTCACCCCTCCACTTT; CDR3aa: CASSPWAISPLHF; v_gene: TRBV7-9; j_gene: TRBJ1-6; abundance: .; d_gene: .
CDR3nt: TGTGCCAGCAGTGGGGCAACAGAGACCCAGTACTTC; CDR3aa: CASSGATETQYF; v_gene: TRBV2; j_gene: TRBJ2-5; abundance: .; d_gene: .
CDR3nt: TGTGCCAGCAGCCTCGACAGGGGGCCCAGGCAGCCCCAGCATTTT; CDR3aa: CASSLDRGPRQPQHF; v_gene: TRBV3-1/TRBV3-2; j_gene: TRBJ1-5; abundance: .; d_gene: TRBD1
CDR3nt: TGTGCCAGCAGTTTACTGGACACGTACCAAGAGACCCAGTACTTC; CDR3aa: CASSLLDTYQETQYF; v_gene: TRBV28; j_gene: TRBJ2-5; abundance: .; d_gene: .
CDR3nt: TGTGCCAGCAGCTCGATGCCGGGACAGGACACAGATACGCAGTATTTT; CDR3aa: CASSSMPGQDTDTQYF; v_gene: TRBV7-9; j_gene: TRBJ2-3; abundance: once; d_gene: TRBD1
CDR3nt: TGTGCCAGCAGTTTATTGGGAGGATTCTGGAGTGGCTACACCTTC; CDR3aa: CASSLLGGFWSGYTF; v_gene: TRBV28; j_gene: TRBJ1-2; abundance: .; d_gene: .
CDR3nt: TGTGCCAGCAGCCGGACAGGGGAGGAGCAGTACTTC; CDR3aa: CASSRTGEEQYF; v_gene: TRBV6-5; j_gene: TRBJ2-7; abundance: .; d_gene: TRBD1
CDR3nt: TGTGCCAGCAGCTTAAGGACAGGAAACACCGGGGAGCTGTTTTTT; CDR3aa: CASSLRTGNTGELFF; v_gene: TRBV7-2; j_gene: TRBJ2-2; abundance: .; d_gene: TRBD1
CDR3nt: TGTGCCAGCAGCCCCCAGGGTGCGCGGACGGCAGATACGCAGTATTTT; CDR3aa: CASSPQGARTADTQYF; v_gene: TRBV7-3; j_gene: TRBJ2-3; abundance: .; d_gene: .
CDR3nt: TGTGCCAGCAGTTTACCCAGACACCGTCCGACAGAGGCAATTTTC; CDR3aa: CASSLPRHRPTEAIF; v_gene: TRBV28; j_gene: TRBJ2-7; abundance: .; d_gene: .
CDR3nt: TGTGCCAGTGGGGGGACAGGGAGAGGTCAGCCCCAGCATTTT; CDR3aa: CASGGTGRGQPQHF; v_gene: TRBV19; j_gene: TRBJ1-5; abundance: .; d_gene: TRBD1
CDR3nt: TGTGCCAGCAGCTTGCGTGTAGCCCCCTTTGAGCAGTTCTTC; CDR3aa: CASSLRVAPFEQFF; v_gene: TRBV5-6; j_gene: TRBJ2-1; abundance: .; d_gene: .